This T cell receptor beta chain comes out of a study of CXCR3-negative and CXCR3-positive naive CD8 T cells. Study background: Per library, roughly 1.4 +/- 0.3 million reads; roughly 150 million TRB reads overall. Study-wide results and limits: CXCR3-positive naive cells carried more hydrophobic TRB CDR3s than CXCR3-negative ones. Whereas memory cells differed, naive CXCR3-negative and CXCR3-positive cells shared similar TRBV-TRBJ usage.

The CDR3 has 13 residues. Germline V gene lookup returns CDR1 MNHEY and CDR2 SVGAGI. Naive CD8+ T cells displayed a CD45RO-CCR7+CD27+CD95- phenotype. Libraries were UMI-labeled 5' RACE TRB cDNA. TCRdb reprocessed the 5' RACE reads, keeping one entry per CDR3 protein, no DNA. The repertoire table contains 150,000 to 180,000 distinct CDR3 sequences. About this clonotype: What it recognizes is unknown.

This sequence was found in a human donor in good health. Some clones in this sample may be carry-over from other donors' samples. The V call is TRBV6-5, the J call TRBJ1-2; the D call of TRBD1 rests on TCRdb alone, since no DNA is present to check it. Sequenced sample: naive CXCR3+ CD8+ T cells from blood. As to subset: CD45RO-CCR7+CD27+CD95- naive CD8+ T cells expressing CXCR3 (TNR3+). CDR3 in amino acids: CASSWTGDYGYTF.